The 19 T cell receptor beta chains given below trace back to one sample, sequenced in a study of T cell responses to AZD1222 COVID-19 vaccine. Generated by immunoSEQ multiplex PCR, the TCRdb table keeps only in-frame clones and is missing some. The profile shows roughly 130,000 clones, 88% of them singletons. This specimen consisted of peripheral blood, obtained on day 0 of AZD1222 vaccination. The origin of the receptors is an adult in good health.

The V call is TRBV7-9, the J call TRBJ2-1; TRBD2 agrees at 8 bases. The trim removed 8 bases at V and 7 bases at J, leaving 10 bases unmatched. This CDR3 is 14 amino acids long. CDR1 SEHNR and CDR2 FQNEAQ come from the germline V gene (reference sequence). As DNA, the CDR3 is TGTGCCAGCGAATTCGGGACTAGTAAGAATGAGCAGTTCTTC. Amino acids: CASEFGTSKNEQFF.

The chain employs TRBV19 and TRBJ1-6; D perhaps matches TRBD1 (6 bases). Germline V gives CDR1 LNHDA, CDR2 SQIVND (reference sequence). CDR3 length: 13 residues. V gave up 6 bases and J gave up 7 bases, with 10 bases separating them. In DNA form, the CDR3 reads TGTGCCAGTAGATGGGGGCGGAATTCACCCCTCCACTTT. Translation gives CASRWGRNSPLHF.

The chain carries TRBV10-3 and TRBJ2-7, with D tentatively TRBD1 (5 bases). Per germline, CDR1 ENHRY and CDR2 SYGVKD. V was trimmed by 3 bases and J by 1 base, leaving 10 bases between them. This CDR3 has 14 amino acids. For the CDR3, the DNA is TGTGCCATCAGTGATGCAAGGGGTTCCTACGAGCAGTACTTC. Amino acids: CAISDARGSYEQYF.

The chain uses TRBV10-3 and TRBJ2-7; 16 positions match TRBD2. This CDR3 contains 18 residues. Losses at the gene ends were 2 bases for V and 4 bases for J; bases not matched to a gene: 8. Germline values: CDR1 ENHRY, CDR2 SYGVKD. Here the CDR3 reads CAISETGTSGGGRYEQYF. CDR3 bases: TGTGCCATCAGTGAGACTGGGACTAGCGGGGGGGGCAGGTACGAGCAGTACTTC.

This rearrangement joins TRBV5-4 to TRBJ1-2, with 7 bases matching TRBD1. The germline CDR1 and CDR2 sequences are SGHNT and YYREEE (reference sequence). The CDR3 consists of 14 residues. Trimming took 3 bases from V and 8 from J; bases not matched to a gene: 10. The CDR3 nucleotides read TGTGCCAGCAGCTCTATAGACAGGGCCTTGGGCTACACCTTC. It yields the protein CASSSIDRALGYTF.

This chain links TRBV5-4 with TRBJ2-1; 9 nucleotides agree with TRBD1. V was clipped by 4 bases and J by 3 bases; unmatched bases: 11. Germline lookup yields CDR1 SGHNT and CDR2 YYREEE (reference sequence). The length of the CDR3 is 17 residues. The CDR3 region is CASSTSPGTGIYNEQFF. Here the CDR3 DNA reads TGTGCCAGCAGCACTTCCCCCGGGACAGGGATCTACAATGAGCAGTTCTTC.

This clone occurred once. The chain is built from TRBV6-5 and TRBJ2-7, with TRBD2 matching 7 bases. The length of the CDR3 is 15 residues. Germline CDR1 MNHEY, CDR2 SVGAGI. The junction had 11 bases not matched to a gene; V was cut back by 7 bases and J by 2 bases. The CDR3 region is CASTLSGGGPYEQYF. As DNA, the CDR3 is TGTGCCAGCACCCTCTCGGGGGGTGGTCCCTACGAGCAGTACTTC.

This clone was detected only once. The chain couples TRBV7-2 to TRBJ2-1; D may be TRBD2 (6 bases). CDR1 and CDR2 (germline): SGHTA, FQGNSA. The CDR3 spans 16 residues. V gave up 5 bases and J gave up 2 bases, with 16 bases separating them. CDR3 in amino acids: CASSDTGLKTYNEQFF. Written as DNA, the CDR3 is TGTGCCAGCAGCGACACGGGACTCAAAACCTACAATGAGCAGTTCTTC.

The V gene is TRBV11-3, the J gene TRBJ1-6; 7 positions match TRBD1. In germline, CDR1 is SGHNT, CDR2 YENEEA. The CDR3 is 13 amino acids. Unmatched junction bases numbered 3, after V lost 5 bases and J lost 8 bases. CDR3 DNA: TGTGCCAGCAGCCAGGGGGGGGATTCACCCCTCCACTTT. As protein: CASSQGGDSPLHF.

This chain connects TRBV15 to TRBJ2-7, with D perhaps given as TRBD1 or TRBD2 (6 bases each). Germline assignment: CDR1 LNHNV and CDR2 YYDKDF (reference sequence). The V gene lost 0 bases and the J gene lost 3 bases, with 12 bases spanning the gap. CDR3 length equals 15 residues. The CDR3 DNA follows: TGTGCCACCAGCAGAGAACGGAGGGGGGTCTACGAGCAGTACTTC. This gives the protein CATSRERRGVYEQYF.

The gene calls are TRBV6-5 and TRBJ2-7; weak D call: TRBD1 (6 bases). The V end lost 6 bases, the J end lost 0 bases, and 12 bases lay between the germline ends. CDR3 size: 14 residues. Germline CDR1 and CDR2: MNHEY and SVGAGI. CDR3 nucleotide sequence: TGTGCCAGCAGGCAGGGGATAGGCTCCTACGAGCAGTACTTC. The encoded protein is CASRQGIGSYEQYF.

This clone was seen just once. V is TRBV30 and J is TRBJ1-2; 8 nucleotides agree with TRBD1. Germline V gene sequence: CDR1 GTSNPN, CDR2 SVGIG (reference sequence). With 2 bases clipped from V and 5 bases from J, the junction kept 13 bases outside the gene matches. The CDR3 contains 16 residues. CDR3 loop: CAWSPTSGGVGYGYTF. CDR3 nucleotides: TGTGCCTGGAGTCCGACTTCAGGGGGCGTGGGTTATGGCTACACCTTC.

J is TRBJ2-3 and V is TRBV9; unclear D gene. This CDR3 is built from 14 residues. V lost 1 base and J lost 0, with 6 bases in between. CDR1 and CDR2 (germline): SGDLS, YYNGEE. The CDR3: CASSVRSSTDTQYF. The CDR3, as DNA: TGTGCCAGCAGCGTACGTTCTAGCACAGATACGCAGTATTTT. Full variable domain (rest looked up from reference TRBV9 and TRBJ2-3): DSGVTQTPKHLITATGQRVTLRCSPRSGDLSVYWYQQSLDQGLQFLIQYYNGEERAKGNILERFSAQQFPDLHSELNLSSLELGDSALYFCASSVRSSTDTQYFGPGTRLTVL.

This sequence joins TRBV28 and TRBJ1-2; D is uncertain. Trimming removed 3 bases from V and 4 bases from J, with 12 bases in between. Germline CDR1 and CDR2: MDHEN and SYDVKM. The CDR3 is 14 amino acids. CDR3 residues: CASSFEARTYGYTF. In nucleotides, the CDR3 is TGTGCCAGCAGTTTTGAGGCAAGAACCTATGGCTACACCTTC.

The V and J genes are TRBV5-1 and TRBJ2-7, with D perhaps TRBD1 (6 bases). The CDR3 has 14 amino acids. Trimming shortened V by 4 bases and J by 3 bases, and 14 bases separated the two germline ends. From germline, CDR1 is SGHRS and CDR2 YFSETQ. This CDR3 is CASSRGRDNYEQYF. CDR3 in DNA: TGCGCCAGCAGCAGAGGCCGGGACAACTACGAGCAGTACTTC.

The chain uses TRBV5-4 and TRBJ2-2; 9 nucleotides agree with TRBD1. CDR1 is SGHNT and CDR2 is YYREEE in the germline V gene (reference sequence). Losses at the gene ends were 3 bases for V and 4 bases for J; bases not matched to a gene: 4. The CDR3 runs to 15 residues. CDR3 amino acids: CASSSQGAITGELFF. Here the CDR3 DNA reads TGTGCCAGCAGCTCACAGGGGGCGATCACCGGGGAGCTGTTTTTT.

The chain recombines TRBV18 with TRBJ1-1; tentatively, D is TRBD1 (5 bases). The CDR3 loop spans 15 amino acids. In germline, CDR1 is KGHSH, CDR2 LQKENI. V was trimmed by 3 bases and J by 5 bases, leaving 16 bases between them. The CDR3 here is CASSPPGGLRTEAFF. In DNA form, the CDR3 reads TGTGCCAGCTCACCCCCGGGGGGATTACGTACTGAAGCTTTCTTT. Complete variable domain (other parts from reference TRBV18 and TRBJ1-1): NAGVMQNPRHLVRRRGQEARLRCSPMKGHSHVYWYRQLPEEGLKFMVYLQKENIIDESGMPKERFSAEFPKEGPSILRIQQVVRGDSAAYFCASSPPGGLRTEAFFGQGTRLTVV.

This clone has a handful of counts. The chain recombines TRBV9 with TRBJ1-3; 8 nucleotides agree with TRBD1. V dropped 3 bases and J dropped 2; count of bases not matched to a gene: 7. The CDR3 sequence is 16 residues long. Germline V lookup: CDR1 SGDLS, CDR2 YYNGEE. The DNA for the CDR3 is TGTGCCAGCAGCGGGACCTTGACAGGGGCTGGAAACACCATATATTTT. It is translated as CASSGTLTGAGNTIYF.

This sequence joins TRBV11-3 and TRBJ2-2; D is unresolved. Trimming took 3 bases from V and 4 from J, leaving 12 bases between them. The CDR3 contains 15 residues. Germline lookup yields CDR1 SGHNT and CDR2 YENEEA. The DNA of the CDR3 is TGTGCCAGCAGCTTCAGTTTGACGGGCACCGGGGAGCTGTTTTTT. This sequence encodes CASSFSLTGTGELFF.